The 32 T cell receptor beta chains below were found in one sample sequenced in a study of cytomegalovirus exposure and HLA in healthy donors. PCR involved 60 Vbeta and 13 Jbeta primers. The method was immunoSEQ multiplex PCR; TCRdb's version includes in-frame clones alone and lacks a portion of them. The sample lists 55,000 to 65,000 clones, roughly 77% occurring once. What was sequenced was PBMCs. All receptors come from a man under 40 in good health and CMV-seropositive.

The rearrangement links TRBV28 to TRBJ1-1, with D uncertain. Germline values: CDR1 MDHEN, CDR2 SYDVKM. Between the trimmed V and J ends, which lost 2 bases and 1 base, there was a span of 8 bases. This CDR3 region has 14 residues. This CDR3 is CASSLRVGNTEAFF. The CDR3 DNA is TGTGCCAGCAGTTTACGAGTCGGGAACACTGAAGCTTTCTTT.

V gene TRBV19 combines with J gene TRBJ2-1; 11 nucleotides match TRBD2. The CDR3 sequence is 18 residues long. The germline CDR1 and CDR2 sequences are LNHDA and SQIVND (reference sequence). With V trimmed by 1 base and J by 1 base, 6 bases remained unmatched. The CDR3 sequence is CASSIGTRTSGSYNEQFF. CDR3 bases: TGTGCCAGTAGTATAGGAACCCGGACTAGCGGGTCCTACAATGAGCAGTTCTTC.

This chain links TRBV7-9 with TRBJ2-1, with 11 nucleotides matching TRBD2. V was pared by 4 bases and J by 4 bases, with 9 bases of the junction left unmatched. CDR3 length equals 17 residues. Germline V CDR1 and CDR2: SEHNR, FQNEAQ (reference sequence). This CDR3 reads CASSSTELAGVYNEQFF. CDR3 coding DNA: TGTGCCAGCAGCTCGACCGAACTAGCGGGGGTGTACAATGAGCAGTTCTTC.

The CDR3 DNA is TGTGCCAGCAGTCAGTACGGGACACACAATGAGCAGTTCTTC. Its protein product is CASSQYGTHNEQFF. The chain combines TRBV7-2 with TRBJ2-1, with D tentatively TRBD1 (6 bases). Germline V lookup: CDR1 SGHTA, CDR2 FQGNSA. This CDR3 is built from 14 residues. With 6 bases removed from V and 5 bases from J, the gap between germline ends came to 14 bases. The whole variable domain, remainder taken from reference TRBV7-2 and TRBJ2-1, is GAGVSQSPSNKVTEKGKDVELRCDPISGHTALYWYRQSLGQGLEFLIYFQGNSAPDKSGLPSDRFSAERTGGSVSTLTIQRTQQEDSAVYLCASSQYGTHNEQFFGPGTRLTVL.

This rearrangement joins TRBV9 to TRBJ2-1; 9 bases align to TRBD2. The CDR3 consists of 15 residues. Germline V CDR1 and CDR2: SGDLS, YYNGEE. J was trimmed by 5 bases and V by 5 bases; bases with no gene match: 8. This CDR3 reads CASSQRRGGDNEQFF. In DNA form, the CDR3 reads TGTGCCAGCAGTCAGCGGCGGGGGGGGGACAATGAGCAGTTCTTC.

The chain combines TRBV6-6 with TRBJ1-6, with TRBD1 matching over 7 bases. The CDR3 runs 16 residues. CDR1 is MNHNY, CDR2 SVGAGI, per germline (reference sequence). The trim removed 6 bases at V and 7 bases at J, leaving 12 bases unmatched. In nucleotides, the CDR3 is TGTGCCAGCAGACCGCTCCGGACAGGAGGAAATTCACCCCTCCACTTT. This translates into CASRPLRTGGNSPLHF.

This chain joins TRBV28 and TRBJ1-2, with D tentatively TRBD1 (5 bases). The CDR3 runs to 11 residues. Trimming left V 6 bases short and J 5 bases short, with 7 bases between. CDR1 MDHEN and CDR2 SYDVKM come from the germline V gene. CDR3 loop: CASRAGYGYTF. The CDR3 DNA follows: TGTGCCAGCAGAGCAGGGTATGGCTACACCTTC.

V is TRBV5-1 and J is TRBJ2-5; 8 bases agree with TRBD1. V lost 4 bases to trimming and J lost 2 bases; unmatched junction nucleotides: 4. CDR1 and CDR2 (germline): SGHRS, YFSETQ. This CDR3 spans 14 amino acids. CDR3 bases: TGCGCCAGCAGCCCAGGGACAGGTCAAGAGACCCAGTACTTC. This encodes CASSPGTGQETQYF.

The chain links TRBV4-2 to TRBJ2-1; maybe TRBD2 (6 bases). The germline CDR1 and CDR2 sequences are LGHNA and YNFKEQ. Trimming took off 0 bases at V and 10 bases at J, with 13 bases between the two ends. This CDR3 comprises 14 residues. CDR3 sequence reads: CASSQDYGGAEQFF. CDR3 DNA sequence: TGTGCCAGCAGCCAAGATTATGGCGGGGCCGAGCAGTTCTTC.

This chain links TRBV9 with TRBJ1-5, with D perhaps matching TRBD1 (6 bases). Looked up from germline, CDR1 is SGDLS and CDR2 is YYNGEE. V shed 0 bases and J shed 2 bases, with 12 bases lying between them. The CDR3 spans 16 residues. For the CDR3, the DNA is TGTGCCAGCAGCGTAGGGGGGACAACAGGCAATCAGCCCCAGCATTTT. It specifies CASSVGGTTGNQPQHF.

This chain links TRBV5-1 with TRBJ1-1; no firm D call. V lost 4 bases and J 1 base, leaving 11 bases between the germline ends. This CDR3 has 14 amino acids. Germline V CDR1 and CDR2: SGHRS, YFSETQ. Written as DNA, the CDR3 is TGCGCCAGCAGCCTAGCGCCAGCGAACACTGAAGCTTTCTTT. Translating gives CASSLAPANTEAFF.

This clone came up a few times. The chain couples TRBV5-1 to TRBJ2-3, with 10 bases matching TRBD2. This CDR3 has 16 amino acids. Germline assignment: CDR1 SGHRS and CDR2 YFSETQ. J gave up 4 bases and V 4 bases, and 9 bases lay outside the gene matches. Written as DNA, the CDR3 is TGCGCCAGCAGCACGCGATCTAGCGGGGGTCCAGATACGCAGTATTTT. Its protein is CASSTRSSGGPDTQYF.

CDR3 loop: CASSVRQGGNTEAFF. For the CDR3, the DNA is TGTGCCAGCAGTGTGCGACAGGGAGGGAACACTGAAGCTTTCTTT. The chain recombines TRBV6-5 with TRBJ1-1; 7 bases line up with TRBD1. V was pared by 5 bases and J by 1 base, with 7 bases of the junction left unmatched. CDR1 MNHEY and CDR2 SVGAGI come from the germline V gene. This CDR3 is built from 15 residues.

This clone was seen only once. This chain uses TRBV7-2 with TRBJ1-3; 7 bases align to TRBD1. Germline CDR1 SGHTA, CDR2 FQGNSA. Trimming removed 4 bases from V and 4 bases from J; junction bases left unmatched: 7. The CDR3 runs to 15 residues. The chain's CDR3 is CASSSITGVGNTIYF. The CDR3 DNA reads TGTGCCAGCAGCTCAATAACAGGGGTCGGAAACACCATATATTTT.

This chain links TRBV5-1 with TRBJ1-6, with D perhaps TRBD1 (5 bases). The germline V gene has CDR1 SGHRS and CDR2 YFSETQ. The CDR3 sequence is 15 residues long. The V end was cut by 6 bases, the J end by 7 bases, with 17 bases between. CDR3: CASNLAGTGNSPLHF. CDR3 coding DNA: TGCGCCAGCAACCTAGCCGGGACTGGGAATTCACCCCTCCACTTT.

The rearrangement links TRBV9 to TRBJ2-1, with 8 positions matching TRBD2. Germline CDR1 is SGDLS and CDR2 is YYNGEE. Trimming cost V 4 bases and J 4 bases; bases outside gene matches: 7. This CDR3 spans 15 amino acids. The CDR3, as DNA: TGTGCCAGCAGCTTGAGCGGGGGCCCTTACAATGAGCAGTTCTTC. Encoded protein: CASSLSGGPYNEQFF. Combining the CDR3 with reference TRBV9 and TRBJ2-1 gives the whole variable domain DSGVTQTPKHLITATGQRVTLRCSPRSGDLSVYWYQQSLDQGLQFLIQYYNGEERAKGNILERFSAQQFPDLHSELNLSSLELGDSALYFCASSLSGGPYNEQFFGPGTRLTVL.

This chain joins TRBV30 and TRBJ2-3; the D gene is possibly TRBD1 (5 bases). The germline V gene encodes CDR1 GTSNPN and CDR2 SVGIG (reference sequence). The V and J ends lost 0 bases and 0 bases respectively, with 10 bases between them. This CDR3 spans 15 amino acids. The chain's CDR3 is CAWSVGVTSTDTQYF. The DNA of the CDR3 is TGTGCCTGGAGTGTAGGGGTTACTAGCACAGATACGCAGTATTTT.

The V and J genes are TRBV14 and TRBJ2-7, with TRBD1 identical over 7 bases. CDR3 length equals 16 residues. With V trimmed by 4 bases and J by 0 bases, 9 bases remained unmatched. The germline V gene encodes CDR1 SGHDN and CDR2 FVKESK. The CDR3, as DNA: TGTGCCAGCAGCCCTTTAGGGGGCCCCCCCTCCTACGAGCAGTACTTC. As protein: CASSPLGGPPSYEQYF.

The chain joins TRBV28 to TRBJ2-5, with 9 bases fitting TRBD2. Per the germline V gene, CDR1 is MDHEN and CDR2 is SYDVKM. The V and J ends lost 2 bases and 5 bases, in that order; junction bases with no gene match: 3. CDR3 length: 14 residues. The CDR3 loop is CASSLPSGVETQYF. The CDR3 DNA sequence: TGTGCCAGCAGTTTACCTAGCGGGGTTGAGACCCAGTACTTC.

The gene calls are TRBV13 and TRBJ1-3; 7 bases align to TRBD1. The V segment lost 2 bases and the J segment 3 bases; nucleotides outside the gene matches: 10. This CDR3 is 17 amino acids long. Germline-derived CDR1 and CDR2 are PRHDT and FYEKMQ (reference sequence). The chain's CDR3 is CASSLKAGGSRGNTIYF. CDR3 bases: TGTGCCAGCAGCTTAAAGGCAGGGGGTTCCCGTGGAAACACCATATATTTT. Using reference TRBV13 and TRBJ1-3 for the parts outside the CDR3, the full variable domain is AAGVIQSPRHLIKEKRETATLKCYPIPRHDTVYWYQQGPGQDPQFLISFYEKMQSDKGSIPDRFSAQQFSDYHSELNMSSLELGDSALYFCASSLKAGGSRGNTIYFGEGSWLTVV.

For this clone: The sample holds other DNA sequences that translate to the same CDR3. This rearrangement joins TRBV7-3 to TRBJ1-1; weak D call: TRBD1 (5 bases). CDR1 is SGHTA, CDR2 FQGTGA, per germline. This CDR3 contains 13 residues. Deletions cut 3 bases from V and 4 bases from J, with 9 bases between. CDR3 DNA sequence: TGTGCCAGCAGCTTTGGGGGGGGCACTGAAGCTTTCTTT. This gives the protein CASSFGGGTEAFF.

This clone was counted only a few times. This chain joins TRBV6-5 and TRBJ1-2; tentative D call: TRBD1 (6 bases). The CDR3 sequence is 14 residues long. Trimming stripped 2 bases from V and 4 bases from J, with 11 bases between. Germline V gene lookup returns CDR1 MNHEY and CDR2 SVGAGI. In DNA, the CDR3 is TGTGCCAGCAGTTACGGGGGCATGAGCTATGGCTACACCTTC. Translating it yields CASSYGGMSYGYTF.

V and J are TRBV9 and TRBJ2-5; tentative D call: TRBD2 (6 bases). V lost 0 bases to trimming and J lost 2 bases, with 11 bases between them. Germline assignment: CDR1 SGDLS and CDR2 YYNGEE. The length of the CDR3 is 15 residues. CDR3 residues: CASSVDGTPQETQYF. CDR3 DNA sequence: TGTGCCAGCAGCGTAGATGGGACTCCTCAAGAGACCCAGTACTTC.

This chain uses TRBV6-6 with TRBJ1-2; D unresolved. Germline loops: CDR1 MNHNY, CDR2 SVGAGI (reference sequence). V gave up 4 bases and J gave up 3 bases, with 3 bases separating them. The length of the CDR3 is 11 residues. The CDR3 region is CASSSYYGYTF. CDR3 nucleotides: TGTGCCAGCAGTTCCTACTATGGCTACACCTTC.

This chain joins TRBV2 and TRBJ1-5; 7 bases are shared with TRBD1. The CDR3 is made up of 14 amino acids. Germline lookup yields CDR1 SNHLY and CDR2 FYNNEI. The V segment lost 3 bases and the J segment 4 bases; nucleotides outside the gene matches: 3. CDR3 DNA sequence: TGTGCCAGCAGTGATCGGGACAGAAATCAGCCCCAGCATTTT. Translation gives CASSDRDRNQPQHF.

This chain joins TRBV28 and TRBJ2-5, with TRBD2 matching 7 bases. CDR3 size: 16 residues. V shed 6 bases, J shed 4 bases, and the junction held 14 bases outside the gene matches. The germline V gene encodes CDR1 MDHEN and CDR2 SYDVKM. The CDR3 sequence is CASSPTGTTLVETQYF. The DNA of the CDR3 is TGTGCCAGCAGCCCTACCGGGACTACGCTAGTAGAGACCCAGTACTTC.

The CDR3 bases are TGCGCCAGCAGCCAAGACCCGACAGGGCATGGAGAAGCTTTCTTT. Its translation is CASSQDPTGHGEAFF. The chain combines TRBV4-3 with TRBJ1-1; 7 bases align to TRBD1. Germline CDR1 is LGHNA and CDR2 is YSLEER. J was trimmed by 8 bases and V by 0 bases; bases with no gene match: 9. The CDR3 consists of 15 residues.

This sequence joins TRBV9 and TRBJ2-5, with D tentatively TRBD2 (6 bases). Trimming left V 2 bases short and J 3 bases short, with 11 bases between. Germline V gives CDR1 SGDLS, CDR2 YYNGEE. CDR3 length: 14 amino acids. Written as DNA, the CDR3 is TGTGCCAGCAGCGTTCAGGGCGGGGAAGAGACCCAGTACTTC. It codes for CASSVQGGEETQYF.

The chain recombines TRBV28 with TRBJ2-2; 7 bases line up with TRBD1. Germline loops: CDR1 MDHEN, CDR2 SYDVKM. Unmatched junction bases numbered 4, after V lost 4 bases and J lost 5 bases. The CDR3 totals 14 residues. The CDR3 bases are TGTGCCAGCAGTTGGACAGGCGTTACCGGGGAGCTGTTTTTT. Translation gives CASSWTGVTGELFF.

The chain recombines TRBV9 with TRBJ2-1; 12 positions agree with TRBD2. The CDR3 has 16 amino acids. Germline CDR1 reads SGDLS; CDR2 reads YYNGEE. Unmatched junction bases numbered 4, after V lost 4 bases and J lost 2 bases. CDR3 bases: TGTGCCAGCAGCCCCCGACTAGCGGGGGCCTACAATGAGCAGTTCTTC. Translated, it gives CASSPRLAGAYNEQFF.

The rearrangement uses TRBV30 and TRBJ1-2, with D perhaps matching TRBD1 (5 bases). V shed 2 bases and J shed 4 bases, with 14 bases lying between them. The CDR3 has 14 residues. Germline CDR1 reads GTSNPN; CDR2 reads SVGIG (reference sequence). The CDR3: CAWSYQGISYGYTF. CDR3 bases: TGTGCCTGGAGTTATCAGGGTATCAGCTATGGCTACACCTTC.

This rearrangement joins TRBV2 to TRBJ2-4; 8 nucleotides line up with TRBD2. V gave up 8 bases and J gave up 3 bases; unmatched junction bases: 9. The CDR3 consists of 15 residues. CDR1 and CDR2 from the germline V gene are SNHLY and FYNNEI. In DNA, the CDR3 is TGTGCCAGCGATCCGGCGCGGGGGGACAAAAACATTCAGTACTTC. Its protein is CASDPARGDKNIQYF.